The 9 T cell receptor beta chains in this list originate from one sample, sequenced in a study of human T cells and chemical hapten exposure. One entry per CDR3 protein, called by TCRdb with MiXCR from the 5' RACE reads. The sample shows tens of thousands of distinct CDR3 sequences, more than 15% of them seen only once. The total RNA was obtained from whole blood that was not fractionated. Source of these receptors: a female donor in good health.

This clonotype was recorded a few times. In DNA form, the CDR3 reads TGTGCCAGCATGGACACCGGGGAGCTGTTTTTT. Protein sequence: CASMDTGELFF. The chain carries TRBV28 and TRBJ2-2; D gene ambiguous. Trimming shortened V by 7 bases and J by 3 bases, and 3 bases separated the two germline ends. Looked up from germline, CDR1 is MDHEN and CDR2 is SYDVKM. The CDR3 totals 11 residues.

Only a few counts were recorded for this clonotype. In nucleotides, the CDR3 is TGCAGCGTCCTTGGACAGGCCTACTATGGCTACACCTTC. Translation gives CSVLGQAYYGYTF. The rearrangement links TRBV29-1 to TRBJ1-2; TRBD1 agrees at 7 bases. J was trimmed by 3 bases and V by 6 bases; bases with no gene match: 7. There are 13 residues in the CDR3. Germline V CDR1 and CDR2: SQVTM, ANQGSEA.

Only a few counts were recorded for this clonotype. CDR3 nucleotides: TGTGCCAGCAGTGAAGCTCTTTCTCCCGGCGCCCAACGGACCGGGGAGCTGTTTTTT. It encodes CASSEALSPGAQRTGELFF. The chain recombines TRBV6-1 with TRBJ2-2; no firm D call. V lost 0 bases, J lost 5 bases, and 22 bases lay in between. Germline V lookup: CDR1 MNHNS, CDR2 SASEGT. The CDR3 has 19 amino acids.

This chain joins TRBV29-1 and TRBJ2-1, with TRBD2 as a possible D gene (6 bases). CDR1 is SQVTM, CDR2 ANQGSEA, per germline. V was trimmed by 1 base and J by 3 bases, leaving 7 bases between them. The length of the CDR3 is 13 residues. In DNA form, the CDR3 reads TGCAGCGTTGAAGGGGGACTCTACAATGAGCAGTTCTTC. This translates into CSVEGGLYNEQFF.

The V call is TRBV30, the J call TRBJ1-2, with D hard to call. CDR3 length: 13 amino acids. The germline CDR1 and CDR2 sequences are GTSNPN and SVGIG (reference sequence). Trimming removed 3 bases from V and 7 bases from J, with 15 bases in between. CDR3 in DNA: TGTGCCTGGAGCGCAATGGTGGAGGCTGGCTACACCTTC. Translation gives CAWSAMVEAGYTF.

CDR3 residues: CASSRQENQPQHF. For the CDR3, the DNA is TGTGCCAGCAGTAGACAGGAAAATCAGCCCCAGCATTTT. The chain joins TRBV28 to TRBJ1-5; tentative D call: TRBD1 (6 bases). The germline gives CDR1 MDHEN, CDR2 SYDVKM. This CDR3 region has 13 residues. The V end was cut by 5 bases, the J end by 4 bases, with 9 bases between.

Ten or more counts support this clonotype. This chain links TRBV7-9 with TRBJ2-5; D might be TRBD1 (6 bases). CDR1 is SEHNR, CDR2 FQNEAQ, per germline (reference sequence). Trimming left V 0 bases short and J 5 bases short, with 13 bases between. CDR3 length: 15 amino acids. The CDR3 sequence: CASSLATGLGETQYF. The DNA of the CDR3 is TGTGCCAGCAGCTTAGCCACAGGGCTCGGGGAGACCCAGTACTTC.

This clonotype was recorded a few times. The V gene is TRBV2, the J gene TRBJ1-5, with D possibly matching TRBD1 (5 bases). CDR1 is SNHLY and CDR2 is FYNNEI in the germline V gene. V was trimmed by 1 base and J by 2 bases, leaving 9 bases between them. The CDR3 covers 15 residues. CDR3 nucleotide sequence: TGTGCCAGCAGTGAAGGACAGCCCGGCAATCAGCCCCAGCATTTT. Its protein product is CASSEGQPGNQPQHF.

This clonotype showed up just a few times. The rearrangement links TRBV6-4 to TRBJ1-5; 10 bases align to TRBD1. The germline gives CDR1 MRHNA, CDR2 SNTAGT. This CDR3 region has 16 residues. V trimming: 0 bases; J trimming: 5 bases; junction bases outside the gene matches: 4. The CDR3 protein is CASSDSLGTGDQPQHF. The CDR3 DNA reads as TGTGCCAGCAGTGACTCGTTGGGGACAGGGGATCAGCCCCAGCATTTT.